The clone carrying this T cell receptor beta chain was recorded once. The record originates from a study of blood T cell repertoires in COVID-19. V trimming: 6 bases; J trimming: 10 bases; junction bases outside the gene matches: 9. The germline V gene has CDR1 LNHDA and CDR2 SQIVND (reference sequence). This CDR3 region has 14 residues. This table comes from immunoSEQ multiplex PCR, and its TCRdb copy is limited to in-frame clones, with some not included. This table holds 200,000 to 250,000 clones, around 84% found once. The chain recombines TRBV19 with TRBJ2-1, with 10 positions matching TRBD1. The source is a woman aged 70-85 years with active or convalescent COVID-19. Sequencing used peripheral blood. CDR3 residues: CASRGDRGSDEQFF. The CDR3 DNA follows: TGTGCCAGTAGGGGGGACAGGGGCTCTGACGAGCAGTTCTTC.